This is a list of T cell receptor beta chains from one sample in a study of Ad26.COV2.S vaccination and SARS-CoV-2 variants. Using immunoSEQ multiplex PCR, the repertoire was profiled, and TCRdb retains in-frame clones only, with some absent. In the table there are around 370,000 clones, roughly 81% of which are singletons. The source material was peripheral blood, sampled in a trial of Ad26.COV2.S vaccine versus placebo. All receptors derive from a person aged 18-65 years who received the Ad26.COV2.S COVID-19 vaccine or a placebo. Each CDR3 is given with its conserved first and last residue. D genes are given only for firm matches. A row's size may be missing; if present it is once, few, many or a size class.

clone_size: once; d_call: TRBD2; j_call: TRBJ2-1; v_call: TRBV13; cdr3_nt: TGTGCCAGCAGCGGGCTACTAGCGGGGGCTGAGCAGTTCTTC; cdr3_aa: CASSGLLAGAEQFF
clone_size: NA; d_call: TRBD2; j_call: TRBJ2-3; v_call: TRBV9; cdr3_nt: TGTGCCAGCAGCCTCGGGGGGGCCTCAGATACGCAGTATTTT; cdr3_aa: CASSLGGASDTQYF
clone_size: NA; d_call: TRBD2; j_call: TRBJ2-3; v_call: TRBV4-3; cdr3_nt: TGCGCCAGCAGCCAAGGAGCGGGAGGGATGAAGGATACGCAGTATTTT; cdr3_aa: CASSQGAGGMKDTQYF
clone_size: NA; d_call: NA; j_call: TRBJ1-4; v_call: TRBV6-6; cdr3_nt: TGTGCCAGCAGTTACCCGGCAGAGGCTAATGAAAAACTGTTTTTT; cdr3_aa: CASSYPAEANEKLFF
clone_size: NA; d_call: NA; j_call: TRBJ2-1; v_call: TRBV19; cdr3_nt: TGTGCCAGTAGTATTATGGCAGGTTACAATGAGCAGTTCTTC; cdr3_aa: CASSIMAGYNEQFF
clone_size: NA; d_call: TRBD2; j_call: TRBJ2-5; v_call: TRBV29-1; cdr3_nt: TGCAGCGTGGGTCGGGGGGTCCAAGAGACCCAGTACTTC; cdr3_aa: CSVGRGVQETQYF
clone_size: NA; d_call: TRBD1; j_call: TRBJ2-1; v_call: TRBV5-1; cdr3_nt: TGCGCCAGCAGCTATCCCGGGACAGGGTTGAATGAGCAGTTCTTC; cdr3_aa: CASSYPGTGLNEQFF
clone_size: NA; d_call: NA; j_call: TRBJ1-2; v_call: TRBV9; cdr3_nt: TGTGCCAGCAGCGTAAAGCCCCAAGGGGACTATGGCTACATCTTC; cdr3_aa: CASSVKPQGDYGYIF
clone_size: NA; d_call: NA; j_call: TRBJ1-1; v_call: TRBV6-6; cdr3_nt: TGTGCCAGCAGTGGACAGTTATCCACTGAAGCTTTCTTT; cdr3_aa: CASSGQLSTEAFF
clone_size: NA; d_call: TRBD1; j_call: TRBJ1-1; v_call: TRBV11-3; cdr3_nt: TGTGCCAGCAGCCCCGGGACAGTGAACACTGAAGCTTTCTTT; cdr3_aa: CASSPGTVNTEAFF
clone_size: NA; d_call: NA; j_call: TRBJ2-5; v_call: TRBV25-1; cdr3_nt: TGTGCCAGCAGTGAGACGGGGGCAGAGACCCAGTACTTC; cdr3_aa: CASSETGAETQYF
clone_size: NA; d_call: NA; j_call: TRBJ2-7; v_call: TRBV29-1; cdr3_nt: TGCAGCGTTGAAGCAGGCGGTTCCTACGAGCAGTACTTC; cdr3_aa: CSVEAGGSYEQYF
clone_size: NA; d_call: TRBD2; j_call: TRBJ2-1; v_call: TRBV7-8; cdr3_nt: TGTGCCAGCAGCTTTCCGGGAGGGCTCAAGATATACAATGAGCAGTTCTTC; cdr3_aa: CASSFPGGLKIYNEQFF
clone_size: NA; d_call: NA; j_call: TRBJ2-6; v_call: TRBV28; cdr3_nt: TGTGCCAGCAGTTTAATTCGGGGGTCCGGCGGGGCCAACGTCCTGACTTTC; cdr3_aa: CASSLIRGSGGANVLTF
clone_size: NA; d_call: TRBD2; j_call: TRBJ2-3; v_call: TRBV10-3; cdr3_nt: TGTGCCATCAGTATCAAACTAGCGGGAAACACAGATACGCAGTATTTT; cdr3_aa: CAISIKLAGNTDTQYF
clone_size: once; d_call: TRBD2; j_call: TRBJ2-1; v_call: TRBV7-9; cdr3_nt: TGTGCCAGCAGCTTATTAGCGGGGGGAAGGATCAATGAGCAGTTCTTC; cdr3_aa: CASSLLAGGRINEQFF
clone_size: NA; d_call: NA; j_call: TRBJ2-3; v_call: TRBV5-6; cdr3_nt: TGTGCCAGCAGCTTTGCTCAGGGCGCAGATACGCAGTATTTT; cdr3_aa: CASSFAQGADTQYF
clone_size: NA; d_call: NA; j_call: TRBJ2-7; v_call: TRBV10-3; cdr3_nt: TGTGCCATCAGTGATCCCGGGGGGCGGGACTCCTACGAGCAGTACTTC; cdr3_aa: CAISDPGGRDSYEQYF
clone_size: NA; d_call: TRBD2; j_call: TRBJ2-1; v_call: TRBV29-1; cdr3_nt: TGCAGCCTGGGGCTAGCGGGGGCCCCCTTGACCCTTGGTGAGCAGTTCTTC; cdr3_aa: CSLGLAGAPLTLGEQFF
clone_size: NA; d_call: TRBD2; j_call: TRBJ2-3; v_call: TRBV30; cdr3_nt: TGTGCCTGGTCTCTCGCGGGAGGAGGAGATACGCAGTATTTT; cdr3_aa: CAWSLAGGGDTQYF
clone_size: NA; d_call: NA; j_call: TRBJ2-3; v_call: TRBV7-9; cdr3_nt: TGTGCCAGCAGCTTCCCTGAGCCCCACACAGATACGCAGTATTTT; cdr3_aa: CASSFPEPHTDTQYF
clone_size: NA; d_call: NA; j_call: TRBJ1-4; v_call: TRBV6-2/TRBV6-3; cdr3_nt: TGTGCCAGCAGTTACTCGACAGCTAATGAAAAACTGTTTTTT; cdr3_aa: CASSYSTANEKLFF
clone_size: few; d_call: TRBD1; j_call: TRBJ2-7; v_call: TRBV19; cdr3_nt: TGTGCCAGTAGTATCGTAGGGGGCTTCGAGCAGTACTTC; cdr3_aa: CASSIVGGFEQYF
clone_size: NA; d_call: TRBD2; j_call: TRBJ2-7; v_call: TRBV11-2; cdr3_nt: TGTGCCAGCAGCTCAACCGCCAGCGGGGCTAAAACCTACGAGCAGTACTTC; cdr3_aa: CASSSTASGAKTYEQYF
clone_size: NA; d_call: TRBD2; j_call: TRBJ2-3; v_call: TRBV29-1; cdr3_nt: TGCAGCGGGGGACTAGCGGGAGCGGATACGCAGTATTTT; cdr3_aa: CSGGLAGADTQYF
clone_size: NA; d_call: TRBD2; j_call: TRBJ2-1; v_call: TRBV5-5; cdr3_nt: TGTGCCAGCAGCTTTGGCGGGAGTAGGAATGAGCAGTTCTTC; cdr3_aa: CASSFGGSRNEQFF
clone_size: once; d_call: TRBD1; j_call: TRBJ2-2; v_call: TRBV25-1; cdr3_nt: TGTGCCAGCAAAGGCAAGACAGGGTACACCGGGGAGCTGTTTTTT; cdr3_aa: CASKGKTGYTGELFF
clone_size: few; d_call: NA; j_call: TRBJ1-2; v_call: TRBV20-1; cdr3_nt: TGCAGTGCTACTGGAAACTATGGCTACACCTTC; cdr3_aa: CSATGNYGYTF
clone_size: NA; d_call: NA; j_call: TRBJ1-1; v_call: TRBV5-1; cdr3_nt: TGCGCCAGCAGCTACTCTCGGACGGGCATGAACACTGAAGCTTTCTTT; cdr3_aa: CASSYSRTGMNTEAFF
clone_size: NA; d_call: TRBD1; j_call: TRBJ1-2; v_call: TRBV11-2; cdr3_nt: TGTGCCAGCACACTAATGCCGGGACAGGGGAATGGCTACACCTTC; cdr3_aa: CASTLMPGQGNGYTF
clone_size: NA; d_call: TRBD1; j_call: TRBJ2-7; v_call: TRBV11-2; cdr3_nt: TGTGCCAGCAGCCCAGCGGGACAGGGGAGCGAGCAGTACTTC; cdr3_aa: CASSPAGQGSEQYF